These T cell receptor beta chains were read from a single sample in a study of T cells in Graves' hyperthyroidism and ophthalmopathy. TCRdb analysed the multiplex PCR reads with MiXCR anew, one entry per CDR3 protein. In the table there are 550,000 to 600,000 distinct CDR3 sequences, roughly 50% of which are singletons. Sequences were obtained from peripheral blood or thyroid tissue (not recorded which). The receptors shown here come from an adult woman with Graves' disease, either hyperthyroidism or ophthalmopathy (not recorded which). The CDR3 runs from the conserved cysteine through the conserved F or W. The order of the fields is CDR3 DNA, CDR3 protein, V gene, J gene, D gene, clone size. The D gene is left open where the match is weak. Rows may omit the clone size; those that give it use once, few, many or a size class.

CDR3 DNA: TGTGCCAGCAGCGTAGGAGGGGCAGGCACTGAAGCTTTCTTT
CDR3 protein: CASSVGGAGTEAFF
V gene: TRBV9
J gene: TRBJ1-1
D gene: -
clone size: -

CDR3 DNA: TGTGCCATCGGGGGGGGCGGGAAAGGTGTAGAGACCCAGTACTTC
CDR3 protein: CAIGGGGKGVETQYF
V gene: TRBV10-3
J gene: TRBJ2-5
D gene: -
clone size: -

CDR3 DNA: TGCGCCAGCAGCTCGGGATACCCACACGAGCAGTACTTC
CDR3 protein: CASSSGYPHEQYF
V gene: TRBV5-1
J gene: TRBJ2-7
D gene: -
clone size: -

CDR3 DNA: TGCAGTGCTAGTTCGGGGGGCGGCAGCAGTCAGCCCCAGCATTTT
CDR3 protein: CSASSGGGSSQPQHF
V gene: TRBV20-1
J gene: TRBJ1-5
D gene: -
clone size: -

CDR3 DNA: TGCAGCGTCAGTACTAGCGCCCAAGTTAGGGAGCAGTACTTC
CDR3 protein: CSVSTSAQVREQYF
V gene: TRBV29-1
J gene: TRBJ2-7
D gene: TRBD2
clone size: -

CDR3 DNA: TGTGCCACCAGCAGAGCCGGGACTAGCGGGAGCCAGTACTTC
CDR3 protein: CATSRAGTSGSQYF
V gene: TRBV15
J gene: TRBJ2-5
D gene: TRBD2
clone size: -

CDR3 DNA: TGTGCCAGCAGTGAAGGCCCCGGGCAAGCTCGTTTCGATGAGCAGTTCTTC
CDR3 protein: CASSEGPGQARFDEQFF
V gene: TRBV2
J gene: TRBJ2-1
D gene: -
clone size: once

CDR3 DNA: TGTGCCAGCAGCCCCCACGGGGGAGCTTACGAGCAGTACTTC
CDR3 protein: CASSPHGGAYEQYF
V gene: TRBV13
J gene: TRBJ2-7
D gene: -
clone size: many

CDR3 DNA: TGTGCCAGCAGTTTCCTAGAGCGGCAGTTAGGGACCGGGGAGCTGTTTTTT
CDR3 protein: CASSFLERQLGTGELFF
V gene: TRBV12-3/TRBV12-4
J gene: TRBJ2-2
D gene: -
clone size: many

CDR3 DNA: TGTGCCACCAGTGATCCGGGACAGGGGGGCTACGAGCAGTACTTC
CDR3 protein: CATSDPGQGGYEQYF
V gene: TRBV24-1
J gene: TRBJ2-7
D gene: TRBD1
clone size: many

CDR3 DNA: TGTGCCAGCAGCCTAGATCGAGGGGCACGACAGCCCCAGCATTTT
CDR3 protein: CASSLDRGARQPQHF
V gene: TRBV7-3
J gene: TRBJ1-5
D gene: -
clone size: -

CDR3 DNA: TGTGCCTGGAACAGGGACAGTCAACCGGGCGGCTACACCTTC
CDR3 protein: CAWNRDSQPGGYTF
V gene: TRBV30
J gene: TRBJ1-2
D gene: TRBD1
clone size: many

CDR3 DNA: TGTGCCACCAGTGCTAGAGACCGGGACAGGGGCTACGAGCAGTACTTC
CDR3 protein: CATSARDRDRGYEQYF
V gene: TRBV24-1
J gene: TRBJ2-7
D gene: TRBD1
clone size: -

CDR3 DNA: TGTGCCAGCAGCTACGACCCGGAGGAGACCCAGTACTTC
CDR3 protein: CASSYDPEETQYF
V gene: TRBV7-2
J gene: TRBJ2-5
D gene: -
clone size: -

CDR3 DNA: TGCAGTGCTATCCGGGACAGGGGACCCGAAAAACTGTTTTTT
CDR3 protein: CSAIRDRGPEKLFF
V gene: TRBV20-1
J gene: TRBJ1-4
D gene: TRBD1
clone size: many

CDR3 DNA: TGTGCCAGTAGTATAACAGGGAGGAACACTGAAGCTTTCTTT
CDR3 protein: CASSITGRNTEAFF
V gene: TRBV19
J gene: TRBJ1-1
D gene: -
clone size: many